This T cell receptor beta chain was profiled in a study of cytomegalovirus exposure and HLA in healthy donors. Study at large: Early released data had around 88 million unique TCRs, all coming from HLA-typed donors. Researchers found that approximately 77% of about 400 genotyped donors fell within the Caucasian-associated ancestry cluster. Study outcomes and limitations: Later analysis identified a missense DCLRE1C variant that was linked to TCR beta V- and J-gene trimming.

Concerning this clone: The antigen remains unidentified.

The PCR made use of 60 Vbeta and 13 Jbeta primers. Profiled with immunoSEQ multiplex PCR; TCRdb holds only in-frame clones, not every one. The sample includes roughly 100,000 clones, 13% to 15% seen only once; the top ten take around 0.86%. Donors likely had unrecorded immune exposures despite being nominally healthy when sampled. The clonotype comes from a female donor in good health and CMV-seronegative. Sequencing was performed on PBMCs.

The CDR3 DNA sequence: TGCGCCAGCAGAATTAGCGGGGCCCTATTACGCACAGATACGCAGTATTTT. The encoded protein is CASRISGALLRTDTQYF. This chain links TRBV5-1 with TRBJ2-3; 8 nucleotides line up with TRBD2. In germline, CDR1 is SGHRS, CDR2 YFSETQ. This CDR3 comprises 17 residues. Unmatched junction bases numbered 12, after V lost 5 bases and J lost 1 base.